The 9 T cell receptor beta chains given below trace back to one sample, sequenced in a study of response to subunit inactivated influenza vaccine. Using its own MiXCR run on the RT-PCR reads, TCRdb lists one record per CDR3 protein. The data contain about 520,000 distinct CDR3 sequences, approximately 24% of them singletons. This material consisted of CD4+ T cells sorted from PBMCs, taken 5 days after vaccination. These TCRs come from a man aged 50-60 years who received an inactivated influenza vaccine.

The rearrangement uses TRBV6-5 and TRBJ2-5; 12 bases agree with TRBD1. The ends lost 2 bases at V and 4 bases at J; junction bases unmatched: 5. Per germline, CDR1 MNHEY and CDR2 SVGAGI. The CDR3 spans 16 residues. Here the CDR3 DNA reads TGTGCCAGCAGTTACACCGGGACAGGGGGCCGAGAGACCCAGTACTTC. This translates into CASSYTGTGGRETQYF.

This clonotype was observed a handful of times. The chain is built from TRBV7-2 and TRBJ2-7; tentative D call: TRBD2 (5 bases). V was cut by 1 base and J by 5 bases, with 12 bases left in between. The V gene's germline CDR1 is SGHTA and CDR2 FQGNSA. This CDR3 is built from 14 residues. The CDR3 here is CASSLDPGFDEQYF. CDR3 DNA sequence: TGTGCCAGCAGCTTAGATCCGGGGTTTGACGAGCAGTACTTC.

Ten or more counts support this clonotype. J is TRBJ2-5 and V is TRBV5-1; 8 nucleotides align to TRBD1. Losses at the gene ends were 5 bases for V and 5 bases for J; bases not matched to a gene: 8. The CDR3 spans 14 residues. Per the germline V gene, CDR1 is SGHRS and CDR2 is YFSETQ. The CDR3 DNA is TGCGCCAGCAGAACCGGGACAGGCCAGGAGACCCAGTACTTC. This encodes CASRTGTGQETQYF.

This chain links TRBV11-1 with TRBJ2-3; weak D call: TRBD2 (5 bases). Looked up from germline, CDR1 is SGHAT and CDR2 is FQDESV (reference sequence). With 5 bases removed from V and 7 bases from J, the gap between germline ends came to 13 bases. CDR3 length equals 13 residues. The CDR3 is CASSIPTDYTQYF. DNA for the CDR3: TGTGCCAGCAGCATACCGACGGACTATACGCAGTATTTT.

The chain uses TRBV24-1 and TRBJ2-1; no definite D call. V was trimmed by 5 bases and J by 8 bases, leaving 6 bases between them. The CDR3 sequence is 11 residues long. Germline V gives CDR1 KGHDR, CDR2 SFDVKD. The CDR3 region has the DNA TGTGCCACCAGTGTAGGTCATGAGCAGTTCTTC. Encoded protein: CATSVGHEQFF.

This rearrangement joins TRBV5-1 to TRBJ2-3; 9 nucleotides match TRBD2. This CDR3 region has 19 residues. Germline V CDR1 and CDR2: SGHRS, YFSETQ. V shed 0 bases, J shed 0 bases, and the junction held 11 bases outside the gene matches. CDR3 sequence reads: CASSLVRSGGIYSTDTQYF. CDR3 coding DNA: TGCGCCAGCAGCTTGGTTAGAAGCGGGGGGATATATAGCACAGATACGCAGTATTTT.

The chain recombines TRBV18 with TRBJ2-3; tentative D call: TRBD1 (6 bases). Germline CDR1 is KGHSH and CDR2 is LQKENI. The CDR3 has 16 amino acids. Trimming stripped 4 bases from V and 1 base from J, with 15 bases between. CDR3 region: CASSRKTGSGTDTQYF. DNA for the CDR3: TGTGCCAGCTCACGAAAGACAGGCTCTGGCACAGATACGCAGTATTTT.

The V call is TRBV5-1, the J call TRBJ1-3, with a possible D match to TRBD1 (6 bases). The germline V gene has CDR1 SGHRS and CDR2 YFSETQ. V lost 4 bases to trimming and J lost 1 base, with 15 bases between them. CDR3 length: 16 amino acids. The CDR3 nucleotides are TGCGCCAGCAGCGACGGGACACCTGTTTCTGGAAACACCATATATTTT. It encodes CASSDGTPVSGNTIYF.

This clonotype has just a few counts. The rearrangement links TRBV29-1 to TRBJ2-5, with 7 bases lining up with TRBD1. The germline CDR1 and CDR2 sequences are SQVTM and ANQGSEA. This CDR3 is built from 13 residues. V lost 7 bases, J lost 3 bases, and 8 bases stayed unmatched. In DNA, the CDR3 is TGCAGCGGCAAGGGACAGCATAAAGAGACCCAGTACTTC. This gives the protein CSGKGQHKETQYF.